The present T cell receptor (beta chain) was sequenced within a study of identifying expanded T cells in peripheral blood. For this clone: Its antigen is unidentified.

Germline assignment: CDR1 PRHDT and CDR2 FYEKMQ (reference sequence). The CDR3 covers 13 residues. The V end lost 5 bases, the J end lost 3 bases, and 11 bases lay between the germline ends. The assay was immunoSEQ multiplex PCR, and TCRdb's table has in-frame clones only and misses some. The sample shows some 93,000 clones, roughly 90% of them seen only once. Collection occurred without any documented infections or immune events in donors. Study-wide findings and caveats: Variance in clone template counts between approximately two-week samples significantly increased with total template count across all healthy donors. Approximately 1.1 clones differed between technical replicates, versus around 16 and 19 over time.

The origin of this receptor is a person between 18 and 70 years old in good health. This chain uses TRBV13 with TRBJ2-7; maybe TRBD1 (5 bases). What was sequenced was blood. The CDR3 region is CASSDRMGYEQYF. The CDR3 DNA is TGTGCCAGCAGCGACAGAATGGGCTACGAGCAGTACTTC.